This TCR beta chain was captured by sequencing in a study of blood T cell repertoires in COVID-19. Trimming stripped 1 base from V and 4 bases from J, with 13 bases between. CDR3 size: 16 residues. Germline CDR1 is KGHDR and CDR2 is SFDVKD. In the source study's methods: Amplification from reference gene primers served as the basis for estimated nucleated cell counts. Measured with immunoSEQ multiplex PCR; TCRdb has only the in-frame clones, and not every one. The DNA gave D and trimming, while V, J and clone size come from that table. Among some 160,000 clones listed, more than 80% were seen once. This chain joins TRBV24-1 and TRBJ1-3, with D hard to call. The clonotype was recovered from a man aged 55-75 years with acute or convalescent COVID-19. Sequencing was carried out using peripheral blood. CDR3 DNA sequence: TGTGCCACCAGTGATTTCCTGGAGCTAGGCGGAAACACCATATATTTT. This gives the protein CATSDFLELGGNTIYF.